This TCR beta chain was sequenced for a study of control samples from healthy donors and cancer patients. Only in-frame clones appear in the TCRdb table, and some are missing; sequencing was by immunoSEQ multiplex PCR. Here the sample spans fewer than 150,000 clones, 91% being singletons. The CDR3 loop spans 16 amino acids. The germline CDR1 and CDR2 sequences are SGDLS and YYNGEE. V lost 4 bases, J lost 4 bases, and 9 bases stayed unmatched. The sample taken for sequencing was blood. This sequence originates from a woman aged 18-29 years in good health. V is TRBV9 and J is TRBJ1-2, with 11 bases aligning to TRBD1. This CDR3 reads CASSSSGDRGSYGYTF. The DNA of the CDR3 is TGTGCCAGCAGCTCTTCCGGGGACAGGGGGTCCTATGGCTACACCTTC.